The T cell receptor (beta chain) described here comes from a study (dated by TCRdb to between 2015 and 2016). For the study in its entirety: The research examined where HIV persistence comes from in people whose immune systems controlled HIV infection without treatment.

The library relied on 5' RACE. Sequencing was carried out with an Illumina HiSeq 2000. The raw public reads went through TCRdb reprocessing: fastp at Q25, MiXCR clone calling, in-frame beta chains kept. Rows are unified per CDR3 protein, each entry keeping the most common DNA and genes. This sample holds 370 or so distinct CDR3 sequences; about 7.5% were observed only once. The top ten clonotypes cover 47% of the sample. V and J lose 10 bases and 6 bases, and a span of 16 bases separates them. The CDR3 holds 13 amino acids from the cysteine to the phenylalanine. Only the CDR3 region is kept as DNA, spanning 39 bases read in frame from base 1. The germline V gene encodes CDR1 ENHRY and CDR2 SYGVKD. Concerning this clonotype itself: Its antigen has not been determined. The record has no base qualities; no much larger clone is one base away.

The specimen was effector memory T cells from blood PBMCs. The sample's cell subset or site, from its label and the paper: effector memory CD4+ T cells. Here the chain combines TRBV10-3 and TRBJ2-1; the D element could tentatively be TRBD1 or TRBD2, as 6 bases agree for each. The TCR sequence derives from a male donor with HIV. For the CDR3, the sequence is CATQGRLVNEQFF. The base sequence is TGTGCCACGCAGGGGAGGCTAGTCAATGAGCAGTTCTTC.